This T cell receptor (beta chain) is drawn from a study of a mutant IDH1 vaccine in newly diagnosed glioma. Study overall: The vaccination schedule gave patients eight doses in weeks 1, 3, 5, 7, 11, 15, 19 and 23. Every participant had undergone radiotherapy, temozolomide, or both before, and most underwent both.

TCRdb keeps only in-frame clones here, not all; method: immunoSEQ multiplex PCR. The sample lists 57,000 or so clones, more than 80% seen once, with 3% to 4% in the top ten. Trimming removed 8 bases at V and 2 bases at J, with 18 bases between. The CDR3 has 15 residues. Germline assignment: CDR1 MDHEN and CDR2 SYDVKM. The study's findings and limits: Pseudoprogression seemed unlinked to shifts in top peripheral T cell clonotypes. Immune responses induced by the vaccine were seen in 80% to 95% of patients, spanning multiple MHC alleles.

Specified time point: week 11, during vaccination. Every single dose of the vaccine, 300 ug of mutant IDH1 20-mer peptide, came with topical imiquimod. A note on this clone: As yet, its antigen is unknown.

The sequence came from a man aged 30 to 45 with glioma. This sample comprised PBMCs, obtained from a glioma patient whose treatment included an IDH1 peptide vaccine. This chain joins TRBV28 and TRBJ1-2; D uncertain. Written as DNA, the CDR3 is TGTGCCAGCTTCCCTACGAGGCTTGGGAACTATGGCTACACCTTC. This translates into CASFPTRLGNYGYTF.